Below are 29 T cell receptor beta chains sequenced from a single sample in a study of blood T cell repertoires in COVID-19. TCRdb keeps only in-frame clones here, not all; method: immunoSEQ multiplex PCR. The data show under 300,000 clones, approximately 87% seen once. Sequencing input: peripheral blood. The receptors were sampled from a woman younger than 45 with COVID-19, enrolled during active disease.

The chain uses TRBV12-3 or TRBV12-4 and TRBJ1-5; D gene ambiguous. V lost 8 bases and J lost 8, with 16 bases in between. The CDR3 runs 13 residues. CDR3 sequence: CASAVEGVKPQHF. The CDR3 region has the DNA TGTGCCAGCGCCGTGGAGGGAGTTAAGCCCCAGCATTTT.

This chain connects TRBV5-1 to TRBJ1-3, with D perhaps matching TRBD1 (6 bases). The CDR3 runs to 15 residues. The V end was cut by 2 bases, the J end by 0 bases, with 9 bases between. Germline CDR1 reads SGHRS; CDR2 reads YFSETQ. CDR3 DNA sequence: TGCGCCAGCAGCTTAATACAGGGCTCTGGAAACACCATATATTTT. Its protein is CASSLIQGSGNTIYF.

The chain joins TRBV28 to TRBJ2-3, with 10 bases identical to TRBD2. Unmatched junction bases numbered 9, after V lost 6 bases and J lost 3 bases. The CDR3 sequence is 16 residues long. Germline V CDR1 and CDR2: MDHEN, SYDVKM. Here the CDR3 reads CASRGEAGGRTDTQYF. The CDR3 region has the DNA TGTGCCAGCAGGGGAGAAGCGGGGGGGCGGACAGATACGCAGTATTTT.

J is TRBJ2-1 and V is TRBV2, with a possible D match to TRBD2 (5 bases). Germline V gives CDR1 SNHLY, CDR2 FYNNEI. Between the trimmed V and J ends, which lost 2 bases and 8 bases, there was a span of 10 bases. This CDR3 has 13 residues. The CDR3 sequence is CASSELREHEQFF. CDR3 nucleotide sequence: TGTGCCAGCAGTGAATTAAGGGAGCATGAGCAGTTCTTC.

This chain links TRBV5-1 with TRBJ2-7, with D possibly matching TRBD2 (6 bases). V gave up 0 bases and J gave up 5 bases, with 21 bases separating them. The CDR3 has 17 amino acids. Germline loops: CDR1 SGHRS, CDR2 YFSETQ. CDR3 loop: CASSLDSGGSFEHEQYF. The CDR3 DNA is TGCGCCAGCAGCTTGGACTCTGGGGGGTCCTTCGAGCACGAGCAGTACTTC. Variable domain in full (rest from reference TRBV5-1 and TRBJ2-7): KAGVTQTPRYLIKTRGQQVTLSCSPISGHRSVSWYQQTPGQGLQFLFEYFSETQRNKGNFPGRFSGRQFSNSRSEMNVSTLELGDSALYLCASSLDSGGSFEHEQYFGPGTRLTVT.

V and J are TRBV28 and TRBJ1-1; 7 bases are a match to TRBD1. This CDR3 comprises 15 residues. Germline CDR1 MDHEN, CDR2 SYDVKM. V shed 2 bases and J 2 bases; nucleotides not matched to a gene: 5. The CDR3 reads CASSLLPGGNTEAFF. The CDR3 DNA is TGTGCCAGCAGTTTACTACCAGGGGGAAACACTGAAGCTTTCTTT.

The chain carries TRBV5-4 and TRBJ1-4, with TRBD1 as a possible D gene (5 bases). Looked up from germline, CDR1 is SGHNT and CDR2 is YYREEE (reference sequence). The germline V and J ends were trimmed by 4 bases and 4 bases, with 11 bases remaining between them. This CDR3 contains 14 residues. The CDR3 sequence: CASSPAGGNEKLFF. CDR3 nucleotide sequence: TGTGCCAGCAGCCCGGCGGGGGGTAATGAAAAACTGTTTTTT.

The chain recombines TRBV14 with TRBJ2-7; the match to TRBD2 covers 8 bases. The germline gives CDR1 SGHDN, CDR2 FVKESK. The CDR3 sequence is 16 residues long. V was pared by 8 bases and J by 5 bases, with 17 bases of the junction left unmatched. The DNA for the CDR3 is TGTGCCAGCTCAAGCCTCGGGGGGGCCGTAACCCACGAGCAGTACTTC. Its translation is CASSSLGGAVTHEQYF.

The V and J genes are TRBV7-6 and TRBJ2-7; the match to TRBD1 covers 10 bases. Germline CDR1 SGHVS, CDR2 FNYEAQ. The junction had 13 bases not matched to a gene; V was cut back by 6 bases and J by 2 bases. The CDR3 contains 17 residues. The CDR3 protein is CASSHGFGDRGPYEQYF. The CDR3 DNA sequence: TGTGCCAGCAGTCACGGATTCGGAGACAGGGGGCCCTACGAGCAGTACTTC.

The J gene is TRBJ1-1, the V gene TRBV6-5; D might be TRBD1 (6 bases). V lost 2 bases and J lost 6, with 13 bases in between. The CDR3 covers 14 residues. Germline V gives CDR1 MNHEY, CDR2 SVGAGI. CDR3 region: CASSYGQGSAEAFF. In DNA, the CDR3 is TGTGCCAGCAGTTACGGTCAGGGGAGCGCTGAAGCTTTCTTT.

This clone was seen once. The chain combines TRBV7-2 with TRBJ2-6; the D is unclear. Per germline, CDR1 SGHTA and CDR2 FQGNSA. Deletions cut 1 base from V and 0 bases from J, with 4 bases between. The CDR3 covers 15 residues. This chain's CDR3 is CASSLGASGANVLTF. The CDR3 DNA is TGTGCCAGCAGCTTAGGCGCCTCTGGGGCCAACGTCCTGACTTTC.

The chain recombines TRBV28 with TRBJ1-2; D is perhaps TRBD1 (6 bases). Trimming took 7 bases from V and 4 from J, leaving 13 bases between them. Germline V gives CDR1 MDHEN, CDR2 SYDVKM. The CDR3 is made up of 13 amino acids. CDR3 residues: CASKDSSFYGYTF. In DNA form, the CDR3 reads TGTGCCAGCAAGGACAGCTCCTTCTATGGCTACACCTTC.

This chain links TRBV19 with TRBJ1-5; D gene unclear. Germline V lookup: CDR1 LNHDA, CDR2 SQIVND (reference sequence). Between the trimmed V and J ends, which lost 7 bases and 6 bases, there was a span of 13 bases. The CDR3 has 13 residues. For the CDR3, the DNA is TGTGCCAGTACCTCCTATAGTGGTCAGCCCCAGCATTTT. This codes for CASTSYSGQPQHF.

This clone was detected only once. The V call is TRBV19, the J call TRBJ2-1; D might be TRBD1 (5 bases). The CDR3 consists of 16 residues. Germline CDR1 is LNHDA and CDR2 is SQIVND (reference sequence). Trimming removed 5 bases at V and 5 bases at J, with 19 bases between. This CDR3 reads CASSLWTTRTNNEQFF. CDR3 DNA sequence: TGTGCCAGTAGTCTTTGGACAACAAGGACCAACAATGAGCAGTTCTTC. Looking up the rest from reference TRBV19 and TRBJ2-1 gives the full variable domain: DGGITQSPKYLFRKEGQNVTLSCEQNLNHDAMYWYRQDPGQGLRLIYYSQIVNDFQKGDIAEGYSVSREKKESFPLTVTSAQKNPTAFYLCASSLWTTRTNNEQFFGPGTRLTVL.

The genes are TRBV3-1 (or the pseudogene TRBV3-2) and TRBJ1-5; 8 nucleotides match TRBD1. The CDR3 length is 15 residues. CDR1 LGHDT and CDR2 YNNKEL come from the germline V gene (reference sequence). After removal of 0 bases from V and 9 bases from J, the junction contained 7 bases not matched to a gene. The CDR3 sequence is CASSQDQGAFPPQHF. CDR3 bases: TGTGCCAGCAGCCAAGACCAGGGGGCCTTTCCGCCCCAGCATTTT.

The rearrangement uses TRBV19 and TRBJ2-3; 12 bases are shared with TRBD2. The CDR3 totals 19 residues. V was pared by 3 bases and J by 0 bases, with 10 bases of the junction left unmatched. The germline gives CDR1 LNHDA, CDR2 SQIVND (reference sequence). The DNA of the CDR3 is TGTGCCAGTAGTATCGCCAAGATACTAGCGGGGGGCAGCACAGATACGCAGTATTTT. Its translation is CASSIAKILAGGSTDTQYF.

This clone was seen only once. DNA of the CDR3: TGTGCCAGCAGCCAAGATCCTGGACAGGGCTGGTCCTATAATTCACCCCTCCACTTT. This gives the protein CASSQDPGQGWSYNSPLHF. This chain uses TRBV3-1 (or the pseudogene TRBV3-2) with TRBJ1-6, with 8 bases matching TRBD1. The CDR3 contains 19 residues. Per germline, CDR1 LGHDT and CDR2 YNNKEL (reference sequence). V lost 0 bases to trimming and J lost 1 base; unmatched junction nucleotides: 8.

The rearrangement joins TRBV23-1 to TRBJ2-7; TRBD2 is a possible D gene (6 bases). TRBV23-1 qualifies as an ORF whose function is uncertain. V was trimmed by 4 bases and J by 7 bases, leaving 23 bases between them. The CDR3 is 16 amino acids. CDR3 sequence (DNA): TGCGCCAGCAGTCTCCCCCCGCGGGGATCCTTCCGTGAGCAGTACTTC. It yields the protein CASSLPPRGSFREQYF.

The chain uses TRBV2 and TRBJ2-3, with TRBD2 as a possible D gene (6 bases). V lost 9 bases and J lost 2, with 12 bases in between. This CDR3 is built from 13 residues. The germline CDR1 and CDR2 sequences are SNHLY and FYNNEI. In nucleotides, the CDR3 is TGTGCCAGGGGACGGGGGTCCACAGATACGCAGTATTTT. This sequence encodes CARGRGSTDTQYF.

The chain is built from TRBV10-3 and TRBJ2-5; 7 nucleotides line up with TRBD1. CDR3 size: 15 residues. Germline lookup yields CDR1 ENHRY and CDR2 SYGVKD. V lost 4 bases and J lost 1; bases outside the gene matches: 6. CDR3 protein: CAISAQTGLQETQYF. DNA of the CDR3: TGTGCCATCAGTGCCCAGACAGGGCTCCAAGAGACCCAGTACTTC.

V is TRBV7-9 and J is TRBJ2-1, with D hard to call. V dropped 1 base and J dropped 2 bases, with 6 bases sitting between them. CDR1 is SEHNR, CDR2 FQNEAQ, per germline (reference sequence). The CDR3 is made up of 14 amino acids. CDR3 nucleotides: TGTGCCAGCAGCTTAGTAGGAGCCTACAATGAGCAGTTCTTC. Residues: CASSLVGAYNEQFF.

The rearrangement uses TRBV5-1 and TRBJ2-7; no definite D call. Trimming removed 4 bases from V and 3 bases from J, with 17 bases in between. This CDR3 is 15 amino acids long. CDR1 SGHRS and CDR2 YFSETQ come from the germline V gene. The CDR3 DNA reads TGCGCCAGCAGCGTGGACGTCCCAGGAAACTACGAGCAGTACTTC. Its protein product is CASSVDVPGNYEQYF.

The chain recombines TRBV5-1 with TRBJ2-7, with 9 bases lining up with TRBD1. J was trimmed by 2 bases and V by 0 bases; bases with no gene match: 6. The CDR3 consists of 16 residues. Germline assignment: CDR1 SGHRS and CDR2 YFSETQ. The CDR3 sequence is CASSLGGQGPTYEQYF. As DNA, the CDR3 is TGCGCCAGCAGCTTGGGGGGACAGGGCCCCACCTACGAGCAGTACTTC.

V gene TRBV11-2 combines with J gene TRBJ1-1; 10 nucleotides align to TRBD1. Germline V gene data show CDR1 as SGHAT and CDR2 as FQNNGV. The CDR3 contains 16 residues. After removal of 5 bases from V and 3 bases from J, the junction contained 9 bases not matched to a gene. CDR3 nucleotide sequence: TGTGCCAGCAGCCCCGGACAGGGGGTAATAGACACTGAAGCTTTCTTT. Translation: CASSPGQGVIDTEAFF.

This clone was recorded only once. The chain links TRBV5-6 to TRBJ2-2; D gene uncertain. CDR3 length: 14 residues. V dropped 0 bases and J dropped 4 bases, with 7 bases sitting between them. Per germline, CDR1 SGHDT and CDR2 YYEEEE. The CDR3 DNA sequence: TGTGCCAGCAGCTTGGGGGCCCGCACCGGGGAGCTGTTTTTT. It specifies CASSLGARTGELFF.

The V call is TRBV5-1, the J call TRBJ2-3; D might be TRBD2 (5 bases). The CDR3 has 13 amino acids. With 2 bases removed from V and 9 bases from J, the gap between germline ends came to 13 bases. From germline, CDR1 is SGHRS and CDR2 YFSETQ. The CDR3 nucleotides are TGCGCCAGCAGCTTTCGAGGGAAAGAGACGCAGTATTTT. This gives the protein CASSFRGKETQYF.

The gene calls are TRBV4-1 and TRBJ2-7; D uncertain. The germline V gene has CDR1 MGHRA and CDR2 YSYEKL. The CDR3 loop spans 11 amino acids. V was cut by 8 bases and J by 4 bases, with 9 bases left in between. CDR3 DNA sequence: TGCGCCAGCTCCGGAGTTTACGAGCAGTACTTC. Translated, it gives CASSGVYEQYF.

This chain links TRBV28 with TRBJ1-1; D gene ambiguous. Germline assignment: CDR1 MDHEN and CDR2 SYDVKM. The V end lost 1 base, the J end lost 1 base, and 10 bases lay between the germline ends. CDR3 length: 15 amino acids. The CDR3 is CASSLLLNRNTEAFF. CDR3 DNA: TGTGCCAGCAGTTTATTACTCAACAGGAACACTGAAGCTTTCTTT.

The CDR3, as DNA: TGTGCCAGCAGTGAAGCCGTGCAGGGGTTCACTGAAGCTTTCTTT. This translates into CASSEAVQGFTEAFF. The V and J genes are TRBV6-1 and TRBJ1-1; weak D call: TRBD1 (6 bases). This CDR3 is built from 15 residues. V was cut by 0 bases and J by 4 bases, with 12 bases left in between. Germline values: CDR1 MNHNS, CDR2 SASEGT.